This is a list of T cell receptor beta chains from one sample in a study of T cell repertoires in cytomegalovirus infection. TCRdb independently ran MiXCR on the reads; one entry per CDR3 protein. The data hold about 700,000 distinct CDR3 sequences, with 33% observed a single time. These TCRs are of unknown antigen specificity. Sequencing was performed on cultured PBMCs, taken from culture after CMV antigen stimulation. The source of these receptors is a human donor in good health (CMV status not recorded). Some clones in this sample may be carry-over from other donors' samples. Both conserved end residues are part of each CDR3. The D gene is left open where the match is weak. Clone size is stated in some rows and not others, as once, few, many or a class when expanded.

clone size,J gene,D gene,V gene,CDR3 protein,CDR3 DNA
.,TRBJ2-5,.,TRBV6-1,CASNTGRQETQYF,TGTGCCAGCAACACAGGGAGACAAGAGACCCAGTACTTC
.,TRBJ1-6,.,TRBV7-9,CASSLGYVGYNSPLHF,TGTGCCAGCAGCTTAGGCTATGTCGGCTATAATTCACCCCTCCACTTT
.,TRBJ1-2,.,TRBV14,CASSQDAGNYGYTF,TGTGCCAGCAGCCAAGATGCGGGAAACTATGGCTACACCTTC
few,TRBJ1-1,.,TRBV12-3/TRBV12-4,CASDRRGPEAFF,TGTGCCAGCGACCGTAGGGGCCCTGAAGCTTTCTTT
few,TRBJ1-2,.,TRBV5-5,CASSRGDYGYTF,TGTGCCAGCAGCAGAGGGGACTATGGCTACACCTTC
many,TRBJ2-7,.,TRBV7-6,CASSLGGTGGRKQYF,TGTGCCAGCAGCTTAGGTGGGACTGGAGGGAGAAAGCAGTACTTC
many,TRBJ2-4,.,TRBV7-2,CASSLLKNIQYF,TGTGCCAGCAGCCTCCTCAAAAACATTCAGTACTTC
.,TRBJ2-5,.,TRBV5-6,CASITRRNQETQYF,TGTGCCAGCATCACCCGACGTAACCAAGAGACCCAGTACTTC
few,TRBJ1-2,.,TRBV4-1,CASSQEIRPPNYGYTF,TGCGCCAGCAGCCAAGAGATTCGACCGCCTAACTATGGCTACACCTTC
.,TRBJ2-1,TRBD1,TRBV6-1,CASTREGAGGNEQFF,TGTGCCAGCACCCGAGAGGGGGCCGGCGGAAATGAGCAGTTCTTC
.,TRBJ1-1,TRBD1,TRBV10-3,CAISGQGANTEAFF,TGTGCCATCAGCGGACAGGGGGCGAACACTGAAGCTTTCTTT
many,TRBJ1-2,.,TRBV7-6,CASSPSPGTGHGYTF,TGTGCCAGCAGCCCGTCCCCCGGGACCGGCCATGGCTACACCTTC
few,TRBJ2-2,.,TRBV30,CAWSVSAVTNTGELFF,TGTGCCTGGAGTGTAAGCGCCGTAACGAACACCGGGGAGCTGTTTTTT
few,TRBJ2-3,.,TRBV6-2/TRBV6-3,CASSYESYTQYF,TGTGCCAGCAGTTACGAGTCATATACGCAGTATTTT
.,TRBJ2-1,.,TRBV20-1,CSASRGEQFF,TGCAGTGCTAGTCGGGGCGAGCAGTTCTTC
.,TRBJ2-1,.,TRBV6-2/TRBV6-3,CASSIDLDSLYNEQFF,TGTGCCAGCAGTATTGACCTGGACAGCCTTTACAATGAGCAGTTCTTC
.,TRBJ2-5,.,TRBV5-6,CASMHLGSQETQYF,TGTGCCAGCATGCATTTGGGGTCACAAGAGACCCAGTACTTC
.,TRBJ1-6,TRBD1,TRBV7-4,CASSLGSGGRSNSPLHF,TGTGCCAGCAGCTTAGGGTCAGGGGGCCGGAGTAATTCACCCCTCCACTTT
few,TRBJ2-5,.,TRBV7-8,CASSLAVGRGQETQYF,TGTGCCAGCAGCTTAGCGGTGGGACGTGGCCAAGAGACCCAGTACTTC
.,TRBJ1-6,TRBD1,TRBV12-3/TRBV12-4,CASRLQGQGSPLHF,TGTGCCAGCAGATTACAGGGGCAGGGTTCACCCCTCCACTTT
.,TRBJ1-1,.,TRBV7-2,CASSTTVGRTEAFF,TGTGCCAGCAGCACAACAGTGGGGAGAACTGAAGCTTTCTTT
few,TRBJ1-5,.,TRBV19,CASSKGSSFNQPQHF,TGTGCCAGTAGCAAGGGCAGTAGCTTCAATCAGCCCCAGCATTTT
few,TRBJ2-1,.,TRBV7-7,CASSLSGGINEQFF,TGTGCCAGCAGCTTATCCGGCGGGATCAATGAGCAGTTCTTC
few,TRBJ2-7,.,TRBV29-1,CSVVGGPSNYEQYF,TGCAGCGTTGTTGGGGGACCTAGTAACTACGAGCAGTACTTC
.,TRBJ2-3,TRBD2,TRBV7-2,CASSLKGLAGVGDTQYF,TGTGCCAGCAGCTTAAAGGGACTAGCGGGAGTGGGAGATACGCAGTATTTT
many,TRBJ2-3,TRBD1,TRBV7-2,CASSLAPRGPDTQYF,TGTGCCAGCAGCTTAGCTCCCAGGGGGCCAGATACGCAGTATTTT
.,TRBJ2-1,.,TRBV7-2,CASSPSTGRNEQFF,TGTGCCAGCAGCCCTTCGACAGGACGGAATGAGCAGTTCTTC
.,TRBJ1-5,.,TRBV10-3,CAIRRDNEPQHF,TGTGCCATCAGACGTGATAATGAGCCCCAGCATTTT
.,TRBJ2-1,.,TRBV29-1,CSVEEGDREQFF,TGCAGCGTTGAAGAGGGCGATAGGGAGCAGTTCTTC
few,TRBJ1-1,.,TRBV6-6,CASSLDSYTEAFF,TGTGCCAGCAGCCTTGACAGTTACACTGAAGCTTTCTTT
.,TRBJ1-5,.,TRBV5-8,CASSGWSRGNQPQHF,TGTGCCAGCAGCGGGTGGAGCCGCGGCAATCAGCCCCAGCATTTT